This section outlines one TCR beta chain sequence together with its context. Its target is unknown. CDR1 is MNHEY and CDR2 is SMNVEV in the germline V gene (reference sequence). This CDR3 has 14 amino acids. Trimming left V 2 bases short and J 3 bases short, with 10 bases between. The PCR made use of 60 Vbeta and 13 Jbeta primers. The protocol was immunoSEQ multiplex PCR, while the TCRdb copy is restricted to in-frame clones and leaves out a portion. In the table there are 100,000 to 150,000 clones, 70% to 90% of which are singletons. The sample is drawn from a study of cytomegalovirus exposure and HLA in healthy donors. Study-wide points: In a later analysis, a genetic analysis reported fewer productive-TCR N-insertions in an Asian-associated ancestry cluster than the cohort average. Most TCR sequences proved rare, with some public TCRs found in many donors. In a later analysis, HLA-associated beta chains showed higher expansion and lower generation probabilities than comparable chains. Donor immune exposure was known only as CMV serostatus.

Material: PBMCs. The source of this sequence is a man aged 18 to 30 in good health and CMV-seropositive. The chain recombines TRBV27 with TRBJ2-5, with D possibly matching TRBD1 (5 bases). DNA for the CDR3: TGTGCCAGCAGTTTACTGGGGCCCGAAGAGACCCAGTACTTC. Its protein product is CASSLLGPEETQYF.